This T cell receptor beta chain emerged from a study of cytotoxic CD8 clonotypes in ibrutinib-treated CLL. Study information: The samples contained under 300,000 productive templates on average. They also contained an average of about 94,000 productive rearrangements. Notes on the study in general: Stable or contracted on treatment, public clonotypes were also uncommon. Clonality was elevated at ibrutinib response and had returned toward baseline at progression. Different sampling times were used for sustained-remission and progressing patients.

Generated by immunoSEQ multiplex PCR, the TCRdb table keeps only in-frame clones and is missing some. This table holds roughly 250,000 clones, around 70% found once. About this clone itself: What it binds is unknown.

The CDR3 is made up of 16 amino acids. CDR1 is LNHDA and CDR2 is SQIVND in the germline V gene (reference sequence). V lost 5 bases, J lost 5 bases, and 11 bases stayed unmatched. V is TRBV19 and J is TRBJ2-2, with 7 bases fitting TRBD1. The source material was PBMCs, sampled after 24 months of ibrutinib treatment. The TCR was taken from a human donor with chronic lymphocytic leukemia. CDR3 sequence reads: CASSGQGGFRTGELFF. In DNA, the CDR3 is TGTGCCAGTAGTGGCCAAGGGGGCTTCCGGACCGGGGAGCTGTTTTTT.